The 25 T cell receptor beta chains below come from one sample, sequenced in a study of T cell repertoires in cytomegalovirus infection. A single record per CDR3 protein comes from TCRdb applying MiXCR to the reads. The sample contains approximately 500,000 distinct CDR3 sequences, 16% of which appear only once. The sample consisted of CD8+ T cells from PBMCs. These TCRs come from a human donor in good health (CMV status not recorded). Some clones in this sample may be carry-over from other donors' samples.

The CDR3 DNA reads TGTGCCAGCAGCCCTGGGGGGGACTTCTACGAGCAGTACTTC. The encoded protein is CASSPGGDFYEQYF. This chain links TRBV9 with TRBJ2-7; 7 nucleotides align to TRBD2. This CDR3 comprises 14 residues. Germline CDR1 SGDLS, CDR2 YYNGEE. Trimming at V came to 4 bases and at J to 3 bases, leaving 7 bases not matched to a gene.

This clonotype was observed a few times. In DNA form, the CDR3 reads TGTGCCAGCAGCTCAGGAGGGGTAGCGGGAGGGAGGGAGACCCAGTACTTC. This sequence encodes CASSSGGVAGGRETQYF. This chain links TRBV5-4 with TRBJ2-5, with 11 nucleotides matching TRBD2. The CDR3 loop spans 17 amino acids. Unmatched junction bases numbered 12, after V lost 3 bases and J lost 5 bases. CDR1 and CDR2 (germline): SGHNT, YYREEE (reference sequence).

Only a few counts were recorded for this clonotype. V usage is TRBV27 and J usage is TRBJ2-7; D unclear. The CDR3 sequence is 13 residues long. CDR1 is MNHEY and CDR2 is SMNVEV in the germline V gene (reference sequence). V was cut by 3 bases and J by 9 bases, with 15 bases left in between. The CDR3 sequence is CASSFGSGVGQYF. The DNA for the CDR3 is TGTGCCAGCAGTTTCGGCAGTGGGGTGGGGCAGTACTTC.

This clonotype was picked up many times. J is TRBJ1-1 and V is TRBV12-3 or TRBV12-4; 7 nucleotides match TRBD1. J gave up 2 bases and V 6 bases, and 6 bases lay outside the gene matches. This CDR3 has 14 amino acids. CDR3 region: CASSSGTENTEAFF. The CDR3 nucleotides read TGTGCCAGCAGCTCCGGGACAGAAAACACTGAAGCTTTCTTT.

This clonotype was counted a few times. V gene TRBV6-5 combines with J gene TRBJ1-2, with D uncertain. The germline V and J ends were trimmed by 4 bases and 6 bases, with 21 bases remaining between them. Germline V gene data show CDR1 as MNHEY and CDR2 as SVGAGI. This CDR3 has 16 amino acids. The CDR3 loop is CASSSSHQAVGDGYTF. As DNA, the CDR3 is TGTGCCAGCAGTTCCTCCCACCAGGCCGTTGGCGATGGCTACACCTTC.

This clonotype was seen ten or more times. This rearrangement joins TRBV4-2 to TRBJ2-1; 10 nucleotides match TRBD2. Trimming cost V 6 bases and J 2 bases; bases outside gene matches: 10. CDR1 and CDR2 from the germline V gene are LGHNA and YNFKEQ. The CDR3 consists of 17 residues. CDR3 protein: CASRPTVLAGAYNEQFF. The DNA of the CDR3 is TGTGCCAGCAGGCCTACCGTCCTAGCGGGGGCCTACAATGAGCAGTTCTTC.

CDR3 sequence reads: CASSYSPLADPREQFF. Here the CDR3 DNA reads TGCGCCAGCAGCTATTCCCCCCTAGCGGACCCTCGGGAGCAGTTCTTC. The V and J genes are TRBV5-1 and TRBJ2-1; 7 bases align to TRBD2. Germline trimming cut 3 bases from V and 10 bases from J; bases unmatched to any gene: 16. This CDR3 comprises 16 residues. Germline-derived CDR1 and CDR2 are SGHRS and YFSETQ.

This chain links TRBV20-1 with TRBJ2-7, with 9 bases lining up with TRBD2. V trimming: 6 bases; J trimming: 4 bases; junction bases outside the gene matches: 7. This CDR3 contains 13 residues. Germline loops: CDR1 DFQATT, CDR2 SNEGSKA (reference sequence). The CDR3 DNA reads TGCAGTGCGGTAGCGGGAGAGCGTTACGAGCAGTACTTC. The encoded protein is CSAVAGERYEQYF.

The rearrangement links TRBV9 to TRBJ1-6; 9 nucleotides line up with TRBD1. V shed 4 bases, J shed 0 bases, and the junction held 5 bases outside the gene matches. CDR1 and CDR2 from the germline V gene are SGDLS and YYNGEE. The CDR3 spans 17 residues. The CDR3 is CASSPTGGSSYNSPLHF. CDR3 coding DNA: TGTGCCAGCAGCCCGACAGGGGGGAGCTCCTATAATTCACCCCTCCACTTT.

In its sample, this clonotype was seen a few times. This sequence joins TRBV30 and TRBJ1-1; no clear D. Trimming cost V 0 bases and J 2 bases, with 10 bases left between them. Per germline, CDR1 GTSNPN and CDR2 SVGIG (reference sequence). This CDR3 contains 14 residues. The CDR3 DNA is TGTGCCTGGAGTGTCCCCGACATCAACACTGAAGCTTTCTTT. Protein product: CAWSVPDINTEAFF.

This chain uses TRBV30 with TRBJ2-5; D is undetermined. Trimming took off 4 bases at V and 2 bases at J, with 8 bases between the two ends. Germline V lookup: CDR1 GTSNPN, CDR2 SVGIG (reference sequence). CDR3 length: 12 residues. Here the CDR3 reads CAWKGWQETQYF. CDR3 bases: TGTGCCTGGAAGGGTTGGCAAGAGACCCAGTACTTC.

CDR3 in amino acids: CASSGEGHYGYTF. DNA of the CDR3: TGTGCCAGCAGCGGGGAGGGTCACTATGGCTACACCTTC. The chain employs TRBV9 and TRBJ1-2; D remains unclear. Germline V gene sequence: CDR1 SGDLS, CDR2 YYNGEE. V gave up 3 bases and J gave up 3 bases, with 9 bases separating them. The CDR3 has 13 residues.

This clonotype was counted at least ten times. The rearrangement joins TRBV7-6 to TRBJ2-3; possible D gene TRBD2, 6 bases. The CDR3 is 13 residues long. The V and J ends lost 1 base and 14 bases respectively, with 16 bases between them. Germline V lookup: CDR1 SGHVS, CDR2 FNYEAQ. The CDR3 sequence is CASSLDWGDLLYF. The DNA of the CDR3 is TGTGCCAGCAGCTTAGATTGGGGGGACCTTTTGTATTTT.

This clonotype was detected ten times or more. The CDR3: CASSQWGGAGTDTQYF. Written as DNA, the CDR3 is TGTGCCAGCAGCCAATGGGGCGGGGCGGGCACAGATACGCAGTATTTT. The rearrangement joins TRBV27 to TRBJ2-3, with a tentative D call TRBD2 (6 bases). The germline V and J ends were trimmed by 6 bases and 1 base, with 17 bases remaining between them. The CDR3 runs to 16 residues. Germline CDR1 MNHEY, CDR2 SMNVEV (reference sequence).

This clonotype has more than one count but fewer than ten. The CDR3 region is CAAGDRVPRSGANVLTF. CDR3 nucleotides: TGTGCCGCAGGGGACAGAGTCCCCCGCTCTGGGGCCAACGTCCTGACTTTC. This chain connects TRBV7-9 to TRBJ2-6; 7 bases fit TRBD1. The V segment lost 11 bases and the J segment 0 bases; nucleotides outside the gene matches: 13. The CDR3 runs to 17 residues. Germline V gene lookup returns CDR1 SEHNR and CDR2 FQNEAQ (reference sequence).

V and J are TRBV9 and TRBJ2-3, with 8 positions matching TRBD2. Germline CDR1 reads SGDLS; CDR2 reads YYNGEE. J was trimmed by 4 bases and V by 3 bases; bases with no gene match: 10. The CDR3 totals 16 residues. CDR3 sequence: CASSGSGRGEADTQYF. As DNA, the CDR3 is TGTGCCAGCAGCGGGAGCGGGAGAGGAGAGGCAGATACGCAGTATTTT.

To note about this clonotype: It may be a read error: a sequence one base away is much more abundant. The CDR3 carries no conserved terminal phenylalanine or tryptophan, so it likely arises from a read error. J is TRBJ2-1 and V is TRBV6-6, with D perhaps TRBD1 (5 bases). The CDR3 has 14 residues. Germline V gene lookup returns CDR1 MNHNY and CDR2 SVGAGI (reference sequence). V was clipped by 4 bases and J by 5 bases, with 12 bases between them. CDR3 DNA sequence: TGTGCCAGCAGTTTATTGGACACCAACAATGAGCAGTTCCTC. Amino acid sequence: CASSLLDTNNEQFL.

In the case of this clonotype: The junction departs from the called germline gene at one end, perhaps through a read error. The rearrangement uses TRBV12-3 or TRBV12-4 and TRBJ1-1; the D gene is possibly TRBD1 (5 bases). The CDR3 has 12 amino acids. The CDR3 sequence is CGSRQGNTEAFF. CDR3 bases: TGTGGCAGCAGGCAGGGAAACACTGAAGCTTTCTTT.

This clonotype was detected ten times or more. The chain couples TRBV2 to TRBJ2-7; D is unresolved. There are 12 residues in the CDR3. V lost 5 bases and J 3 bases, leaving 8 bases between the germline ends. The germline gives CDR1 SNHLY, CDR2 FYNNEI. The CDR3 loop is CASSPGNYEQYF. CDR3 sequence (DNA): TGTGCCAGCAGTCCTGGTAACTACGAGCAGTACTTC.

This sequence joins TRBV6-4 and TRBJ2-1, with 8 bases fitting TRBD1. CDR1 is MRHNA, CDR2 SNTAGT, per germline. CDR3 length equals 16 residues. V shed 2 bases and J 8 bases; nucleotides not matched to a gene: 11. The CDR3 nucleotides read TGTGCCAGCAGTGACCTCGCTGACAGGGGCGTACATGAGCAGTTCTTC. Translating gives CASSDLADRGVHEQFF.

In this sample, this clonotype turned up a few times. This chain joins TRBV6-6 and TRBJ2-1; D ambiguous. Germline V gene lookup returns CDR1 MNHNY and CDR2 SVGAGI (reference sequence). The CDR3 is 13 residues long. Trimming pared 2 bases from V and 0 bases from J, leaving 2 bases between. The CDR3 bases are TGTGCCAGCAGTTACCGCTCCTACAATGAGCAGTTCTTC. This encodes CASSYRSYNEQFF.

This clonotype has ten or more counts. The chain uses TRBV19 and TRBJ1-2; D is uncertain. V was trimmed by 5 bases and J by 3 bases, leaving 16 bases between them. Germline loops: CDR1 LNHDA, CDR2 SQIVND (reference sequence). This CDR3 has 15 residues. CDR3 sequence: CASSPRSPYDYGYTF. CDR3 DNA sequence: TGTGCCAGTAGTCCGCGATCCCCTTATGACTATGGCTACACCTTC.

This clonotype was seen a few times. The rearrangement joins TRBV27 to TRBJ2-5; 9 positions agree with TRBD2. V lost 8 bases and J lost 1; bases outside the gene matches: 8. This CDR3 has 15 amino acids. CDR1 is MNHEY and CDR2 is SMNVEV in the germline V gene (reference sequence). CDR3 sequence (DNA): TGTGCCAGCCGATTAGCGGGAGCCGGCCAAGAGACCCAGTACTTC. This encodes CASRLAGAGQETQYF.

This clonotype has at least ten counts. The gene calls are TRBV7-9 and TRBJ1-1; D uncertain. The CDR3 totals 14 residues. Germline V gives CDR1 SEHNR, CDR2 FQNEAQ (reference sequence). V gave up 7 bases and J gave up 5 bases, with 17 bases separating them. CDR3 DNA: TGTGCCAGCACCTCGTTACAGCTTAGGACTGAAGCTTTCTTT. The encoded protein is CASTSLQLRTEAFF.

This clonotype was counted many times. V gene TRBV7-9 combines with J gene TRBJ2-3, with D uncertain. The V and J ends lost 3 bases and 14 bases respectively, with 15 bases between them. The CDR3 has 12 residues. Looked up from germline, CDR1 is SEHNR and CDR2 is FQNEAQ (reference sequence). The CDR3 sequence is CASSFRAPDTYF. In DNA form, the CDR3 reads TGTGCCAGCAGCTTTAGGGCCCCAGACACGTATTTT. Full variable domain (outside the CDR3, taken from reference TRBV7-9 and TRBJ2-3): DTGVSQNPRHKITKRGQNVTFRCDPISEHNRLYWYRQTLGQGPEFLTYFQNEAQLEKSRLLSDRFSAERPKGSFSTLEIQRTEQGDSAMYLCASSFRAPDTYFGPGTRLTVL.